This T cell receptor beta chain stems from a study of cytomegalovirus exposure and HLA in healthy donors. Study-wide context: In a later analysis, it was reported that the 110 or so validation repertoires had been produced on the same platform as the 550 to 700 repertoires belonging to the first cohort.

Germline CDR1 and CDR2: GTSNPN and SVGIG (reference sequence). CDR3 length: 14 residues. Trimming shortened V by 2 bases and J by 0 bases, and 10 bases separated the two germline ends. Study-wide findings and caveats: Three chains tied to CMV proved CMV antigen-specific in vitro.

As regards this clone: The target antigen is unknown.

Repertoires were generated with immunoSEQ multiplex PCR, while TCRdb's copy carries only in-frame clones and drops some. The repertoire holds nearly 200,000 clones, with 75% to 85% as singletons. V and J are TRBV30 and TRBJ1-1, with D possibly TRBD1 on 6 matching bases. The sequencing input was PBMCs. The TCR originated in a woman between 25 and 40 years old in good health and CMV-seropositive. DNA of the CDR3: TGTGCCTGGAGTCTGGACAGCATGAACACTGAAGCTTTCTTT. Its translation: CAWSLDSMNTEAFF.